This T cell receptor beta chain was recorded in a study of cytomegalovirus exposure and HLA in healthy donors. Whole-study results and caveats: Researchers reported from a later analysis that most CMV-associated TCR beta chains appeared HLA-restricted.

The PCR made use of 60 Vbeta and 13 Jbeta primers. The assay was immunoSEQ multiplex PCR, and TCRdb's table has in-frame clones only and misses some. Counted here are roughly 260,000 clones, about 83% occurring once; the ten biggest clones make up about 2%. A note on this clone: Its antigen is unidentified.

CDR1 MNHNS and CDR2 SASEGT come from the germline V gene. The CDR3 spans 15 residues. Trimming left V 8 bases short and J 0 bases short, with 14 bases between. This clonotype originated in a woman between 40 and 50 years old in good health and CMV-seropositive. The chain employs TRBV6-1 and TRBJ1-3; D ambiguous. Sequenced material: PBMCs. This chain's CDR3 is CASSEGSISGNTIYF. In DNA form, the CDR3 reads TGTGCCAGCTCTGAAGGGAGCATCTCTGGAAACACCATATATTTT.